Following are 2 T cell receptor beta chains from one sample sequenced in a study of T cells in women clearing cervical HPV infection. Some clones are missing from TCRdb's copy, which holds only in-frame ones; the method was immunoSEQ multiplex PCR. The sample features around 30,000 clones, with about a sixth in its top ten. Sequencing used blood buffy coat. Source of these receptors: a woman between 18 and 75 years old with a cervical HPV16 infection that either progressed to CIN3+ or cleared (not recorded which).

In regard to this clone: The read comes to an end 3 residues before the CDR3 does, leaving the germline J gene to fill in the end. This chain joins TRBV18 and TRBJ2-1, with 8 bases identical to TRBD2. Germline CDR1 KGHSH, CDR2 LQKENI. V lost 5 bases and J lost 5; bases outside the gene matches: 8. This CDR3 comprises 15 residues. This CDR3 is CASSILAGGHNEQFF. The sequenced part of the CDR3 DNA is TGTGCCAGCTCAATTCTCGCGGGGGGCCACAATGAG.

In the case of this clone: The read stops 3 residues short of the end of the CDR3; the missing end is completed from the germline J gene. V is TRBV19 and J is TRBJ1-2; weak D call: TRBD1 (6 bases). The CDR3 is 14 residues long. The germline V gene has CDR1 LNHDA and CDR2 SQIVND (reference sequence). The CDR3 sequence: CASSMDSTYNDYTF. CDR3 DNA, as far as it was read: TGTGCCAGTAGTATGGACAGCACCTACAATGAC.